This paragraph reports one T cell receptor (beta chain). The antigen remains unidentified. This record belongs to a study of CD8+ T cells in alopecia areata. General study points: Scalp clonality and expanded CD8+ clones among the top 100 were significantly decreased by tofacitinib. Because of a solitary nonresponder, the connection of baseline CD8+ expansion to response stays uncertain. In scalp samples, resident alphabeta T cells of normal skin are also sequenced.

The CDR3 has 15 amino acids. V dropped 6 bases and J dropped 6; count of bases not matched to a gene: 8. Germline V gene data show CDR1 as LNHDA and CDR2 as SQIVND (reference sequence). As the sequencing template, cDNA was produced by extracting RNA and reverse transcribing it. Method: immunoSEQ multiplex PCR; TCRdb's copy keeps in-frame clones and lacks some. The sample carries roughly 220,000 clones, 66% recorded once. Treatment: oral pan-JAK inhibitor, 5-10 mg twice daily. From PBMCs, CD4+ and CD8+ T cells were sorted. The chain has TRBV19 and TRBJ2-2, with 9 bases aligning to TRBD1. This sequence originates from a human donor with alopecia areata. This material consisted of CD4+ T cells sorted from blood, taken between weeks 43 and 45, from a patient treated with tofacitinib. The CDR3 DNA sequence: TGTGCCAGTAGACACGGACGGGACAGGGCCGGGGAGCTGTTTTTT. It encodes CASRHGRDRAGELFF.